This T cell receptor (beta chain) was recovered during a study of blood T cell repertoires in COVID-19 (dated by TCRdb to about 2020). With regard to the full study: Samples covering the acute and convalescent phases of COVID-19 were provided by collaborators in the United States, Italy and Spain. Where available, HLA class I and class II types were taken from metadata supplied by the sample provider and were not determined by assay-based typing. A freely available public database, intended as a resource for researchers studying the immune response to SARS-CoV-2, is where the repertoires were released. The samples were drawn from two sources: the first 160 participants of the ongoing ImmuneRACE study, and 1,000 to 1,500 subjects contributed by 6 global collaborators. Deeply sampled blood TCRbeta repertoires from subjects exposed to, actively infected with, or recovered from COVID-19 were included in the dataset. Sample metadata almost always included a de-identified subject ID, COVID-19 status, age in years and sex. The prospective study material was composed of cDNA or gDNA derived from T cells, B-cell-depleted T cells, or PBMCs.

CDR1 and CDR2, per the germline V gene, are MNHEY and SVGAGI. Measured from the cysteine to the phenylalanine, the CDR3 is 14 residues long. Only the CDR3 part of the read is kept: 42 bases, read in frame from the first base. V and J are truncated by 0 bases and 8 bases respectively, leaving an intervening sequence of 13 bases. What the authors observed across the whole study: How much clinical and demographic metadata was included differed by source and by participant, and the metadata was provided uncurated.

This clone was detected ten times or more. Its cognate antigen has yet to be identified. Per-base quality was not reported, and no clone a single base away is much larger than it. In Seattle, one collaborating source enrolled patients while the infection was active and tracked those patients longitudinally over the course of disease. Collaborating institutions collected whole blood in K2EDTA tubes following their own protocols. For TCRbeta analysis, collaborator samples were shipped as frozen whole blood, as isolated PBMCs, or as DNA extracted from either sample type. TCRbeta CDR3 regions were amplified from genomic DNA by means of the immunoSEQ Assay, a bias-controlled multiplex PCR. The paper's data handling went like this. The number of nucleated cells in each sample was estimated from the amplification of reference gene primers within the assay. To quantify the absolute abundance of each unique TCRbeta CDR3 rearrangement, sequence reads were collapsed and filtered. For each sample, productive Simpson clonality was calculated by taking the square root of Simpson's diversity index across productive rearrangements. The table was pulled from immuneACCESS by TCRdb, which kept in-frame rearrangements only. Such tables lose some clones; where checked, under half of the loss comes from unresolved V genes, and the rest has no known cause. V and J calls and clone size come straight from that table; D and trimming were deduced from the DNA. Within this sample are 190,000 or so clones, with about three quarters of them counted one time only. The leading ten clones occupy about 10% of the sample.

This chain is built from TRBV6-5 and TRBJ1-2; D gene: possibly TRBD1, on 6 matching bases. Sequencing used peripheral blood. The TCR originated in a woman older than 75 with COVID-19, enrolled during active disease. The bases read TGTGCCAGCAGTTACTCGACCAGGGACAAAGGCTACACCTTC. It translates as CASSYSTRDKGYTF.